The present TCR beta chain was sequenced within a study of blood T cell repertoires in COVID-19. Whole-study context: COVID-19 samples, acute and convalescent, were from the United States, Italy and Spain. Sources were T cells, B-cell-depleted T cells, or PBMCs; the material itself was cDNA or gDNA.

CDR1 and CDR2 from the germline V gene are KGHSH and LQKENI. This CDR3 spans 15 amino acids. V dropped 2 bases and J dropped 5; count of bases not matched to a gene: 7. The assay was immunoSEQ multiplex PCR, and TCRdb's table has in-frame clones only and misses some. Of 100,000 to 150,000 clones detected, less than 90% appear once; the ten largest clones hold roughly 30%. Sequences were obtained from peripheral blood. The chain links TRBV18 to TRBJ2-5; TRBD1 matches at 8 bases. The receptor's source is a woman older than 75 with acute or convalescent COVID-19. The CDR3 DNA reads TGTGCCAGCTCACCAGTCCAGGGGGCTCAGGAGACCCAGTACTTC. It codes for CASSPVQGAQETQYF.